This TCR beta chain is drawn from a study of molecular identifiers for immune sequencing clone quantification. Study-level background: The replicate experiment used RNA from roughly 18,000 or 92,000 naive CD8 cells. This RNA was split into five aliquots, and four of them were sequenced.

This CDR3 has 15 residues. Germline CDR1 and CDR2: MNHEY and SVGEGT. V shed 2 bases and J 5 bases; nucleotides not matched to a gene: 5. When naive CD8 T cells were sorted, they were gated as CD8+CD4-CCR7+CD45RA+. Listed TCR primers, together with previously described methods, were used for the bulk TCR libraries. TCRdb fed the PCR reads into MiXCR, producing one record per CDR3 protein. The data show approximately 630,000 distinct CDR3 sequences, with about 25% seen just once and roughly 0.83% held by the top ten. This clonotype was picked up a small number of times. The TCR originated in a human donor in good health. Some libraries in this study had Jurkat cell RNA spiked in. The specimen was naive CD8+ T cells from blood, with Jurkat cell RNA spiked in. The sample's subset: FACS-sorted CD8+CD4-CCR7+CD45RA+ naive T cells. The chain recombines TRBV6-2 or TRBV6-3 with TRBJ1-2, with 10 bases identical to TRBD1. The CDR3 is CASSYGDRGRYGYTF. In DNA form, the CDR3 reads TGTGCCAGCAGTTACGGGGACAGGGGTCGTTATGGCTACACCTTC.